This T cell receptor (beta chain) was identified in a study of blood T cell repertoires in COVID-19. Sequenced by immunoSEQ multiplex PCR; TCRdb stores in-frame clones only, minus some. The sample shows approximately 400,000 clones, roughly four fifths of them seen only once. Trimming removed 1 base at V and 5 bases at J, with 11 bases between. This CDR3 comprises 14 residues. CDR1 is SGHDN, CDR2 FVKESK, per germline. This TCR was sampled from a woman aged 45-65 years who had recovered from COVID-19. The rearrangement uses TRBV14 and TRBJ1-1; D is perhaps TRBD1 (5 bases). Sequenced input: PBMCs or T cells enriched from blood (not recorded which). The CDR3 region is CASSQVWQGTEAFF. Here the CDR3 DNA reads TGTGCCAGCAGCCAAGTGTGGCAGGGAACTGAAGCTTTCTTT.